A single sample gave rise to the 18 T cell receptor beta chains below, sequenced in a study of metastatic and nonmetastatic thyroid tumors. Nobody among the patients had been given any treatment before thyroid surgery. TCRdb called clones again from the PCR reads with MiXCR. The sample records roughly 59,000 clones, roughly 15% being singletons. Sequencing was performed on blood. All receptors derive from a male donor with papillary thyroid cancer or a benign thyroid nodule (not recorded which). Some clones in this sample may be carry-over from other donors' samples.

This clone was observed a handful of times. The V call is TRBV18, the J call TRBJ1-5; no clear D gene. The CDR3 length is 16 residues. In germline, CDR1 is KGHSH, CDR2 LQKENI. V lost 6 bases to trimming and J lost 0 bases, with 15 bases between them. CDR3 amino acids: CASSLSKTDSNQPQHF. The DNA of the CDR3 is TGTGCCAGCTCCCTAAGTAAGACGGATAGCAATCAGCCCCAGCATTTT.

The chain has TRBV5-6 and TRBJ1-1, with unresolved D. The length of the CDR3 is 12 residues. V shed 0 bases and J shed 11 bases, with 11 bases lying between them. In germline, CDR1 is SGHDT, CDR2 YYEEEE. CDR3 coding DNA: TGTGCCAGCAGCTTGGTAGGAGGGTCGGCTTTCTTT. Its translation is CASSLVGGSAFF.

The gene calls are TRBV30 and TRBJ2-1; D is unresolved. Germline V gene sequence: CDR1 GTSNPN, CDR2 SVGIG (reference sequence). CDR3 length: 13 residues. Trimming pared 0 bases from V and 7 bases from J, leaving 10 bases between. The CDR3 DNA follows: TGTGCCTGGAGTGTACAAGATCCGAATGAGCAGTTCTTC. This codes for CAWSVQDPNEQFF.

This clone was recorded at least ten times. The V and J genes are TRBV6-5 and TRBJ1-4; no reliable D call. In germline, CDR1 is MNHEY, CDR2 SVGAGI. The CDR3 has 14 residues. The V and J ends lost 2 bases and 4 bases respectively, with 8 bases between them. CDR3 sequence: CASSYGGVNEKLFF. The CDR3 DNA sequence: TGTGCCAGCAGTTACGGAGGTGTTAATGAAAAACTGTTTTTT.

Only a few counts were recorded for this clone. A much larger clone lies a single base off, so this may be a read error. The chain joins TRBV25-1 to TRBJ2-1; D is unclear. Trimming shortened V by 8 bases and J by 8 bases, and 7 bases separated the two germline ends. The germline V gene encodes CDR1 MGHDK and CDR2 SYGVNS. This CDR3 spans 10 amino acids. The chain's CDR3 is CASSWDEQFF. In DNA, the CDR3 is TGTGCCAGCTCCTGGGATGAGCAGTTCTTC.

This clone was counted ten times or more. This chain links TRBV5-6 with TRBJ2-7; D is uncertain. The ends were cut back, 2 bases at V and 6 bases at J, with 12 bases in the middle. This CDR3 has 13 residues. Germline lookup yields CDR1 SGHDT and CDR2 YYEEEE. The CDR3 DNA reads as TGTGCCAGCAGCTTTATCTTGTCAGGCGAGCAGTACGTC. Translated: CASSFILSGEQYV.

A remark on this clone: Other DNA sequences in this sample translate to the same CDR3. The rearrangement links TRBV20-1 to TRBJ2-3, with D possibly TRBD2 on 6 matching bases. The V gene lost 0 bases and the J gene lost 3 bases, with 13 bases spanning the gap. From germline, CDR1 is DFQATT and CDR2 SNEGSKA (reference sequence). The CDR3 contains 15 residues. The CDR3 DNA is TGCAGTGCTAGAGATCGGCGGGGTACAACAGATACGCAGTATTTT. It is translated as CSARDRRGTTDTQYF.

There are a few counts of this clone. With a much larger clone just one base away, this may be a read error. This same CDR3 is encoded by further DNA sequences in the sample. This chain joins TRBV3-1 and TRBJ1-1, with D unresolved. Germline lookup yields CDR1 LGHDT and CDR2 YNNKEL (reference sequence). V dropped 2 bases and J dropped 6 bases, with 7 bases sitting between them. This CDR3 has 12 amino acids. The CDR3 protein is CASSQRSAEAFF. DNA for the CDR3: TGTGCCAGCAGCCAACGTTCCGCTGAAGCTTTCTTT.

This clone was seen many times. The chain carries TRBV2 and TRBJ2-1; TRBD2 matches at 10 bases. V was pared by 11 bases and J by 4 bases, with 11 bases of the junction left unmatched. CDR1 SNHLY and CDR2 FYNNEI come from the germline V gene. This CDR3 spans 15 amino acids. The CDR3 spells CALEPSGRGYNEQFF. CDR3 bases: TGTGCCCTCGAGCCCAGCGGGAGGGGTTACAATGAGCAGTTCTTC.

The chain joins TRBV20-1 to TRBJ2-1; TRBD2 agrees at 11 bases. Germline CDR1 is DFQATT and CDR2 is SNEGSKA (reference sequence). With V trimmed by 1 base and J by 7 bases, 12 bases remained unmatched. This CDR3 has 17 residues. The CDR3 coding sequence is TGCAGTGCTAGAGCCCTCCTCTCTAGCGGGAGGTGGAATGAGCAGTTCTTC. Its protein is CSARALLSSGRWNEQFF.

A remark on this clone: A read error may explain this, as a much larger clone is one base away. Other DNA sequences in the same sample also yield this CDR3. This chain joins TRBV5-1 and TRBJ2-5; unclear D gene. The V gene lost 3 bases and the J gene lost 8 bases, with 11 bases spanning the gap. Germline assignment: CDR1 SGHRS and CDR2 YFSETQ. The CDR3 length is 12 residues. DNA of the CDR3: TGCGCCAGCAGCTACGGACGAGCTACCCAGTACTTC. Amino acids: CASSYGRATQYF.

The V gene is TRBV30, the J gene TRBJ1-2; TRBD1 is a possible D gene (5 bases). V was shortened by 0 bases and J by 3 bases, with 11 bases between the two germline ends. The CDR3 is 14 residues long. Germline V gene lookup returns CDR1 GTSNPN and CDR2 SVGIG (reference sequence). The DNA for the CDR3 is TGTGCCTGGAGTGTACGGGGACCGTACTATGGCTACACCTTC. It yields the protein CAWSVRGPYYGYTF.

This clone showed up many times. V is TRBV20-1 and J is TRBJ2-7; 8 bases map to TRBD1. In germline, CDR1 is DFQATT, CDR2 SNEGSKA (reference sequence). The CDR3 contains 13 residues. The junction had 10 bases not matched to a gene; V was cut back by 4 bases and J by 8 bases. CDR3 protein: CSATFRGQVKQYF. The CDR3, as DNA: TGCAGTGCTACGTTCCGGGGACAGGTAAAGCAGTACTTC.

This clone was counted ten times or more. CDR3 bases: TGTGCCAGTAGTCCCCGGCTGGGAGACTTTAATGAAAAACTGTTTTTT. The encoded protein is CASSPRLGDFNEKLFF. The V gene is TRBV19, the J gene TRBJ1-4; D not certain. Germline CDR1 is LNHDA and CDR2 is SQIVND (reference sequence). CDR3 length equals 16 residues. Trimming took 5 bases from V and 4 from J, leaving 17 bases between them.

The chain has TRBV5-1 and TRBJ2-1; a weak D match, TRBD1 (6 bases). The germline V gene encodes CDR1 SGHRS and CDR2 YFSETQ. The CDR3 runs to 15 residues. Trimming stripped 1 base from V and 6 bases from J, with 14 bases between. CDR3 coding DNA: TGCGCCAGCAGCTTGTTAACAGGGTTTGTCAATGAGCAGTTCTTC. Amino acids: CASSLLTGFVNEQFF.

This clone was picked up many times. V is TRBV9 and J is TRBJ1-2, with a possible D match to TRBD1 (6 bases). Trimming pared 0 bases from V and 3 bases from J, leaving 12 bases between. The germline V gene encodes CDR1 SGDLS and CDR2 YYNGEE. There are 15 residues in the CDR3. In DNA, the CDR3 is TGTGCCAGCAGCGTAGAGGGGGAGGTGTACTATGGCTACACCTTC. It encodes CASSVEGEVYYGYTF. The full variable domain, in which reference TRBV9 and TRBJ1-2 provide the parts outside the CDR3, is DSGVTQTPKHLITATGQRVTLRCSPRSGDLSVYWYQQSLDQGLQFLIQYYNGEERAKGNILERFSAQQFPDLHSELNLSSLELGDSALYFCASSVEGEVYYGYTFGSGTRLTVV.

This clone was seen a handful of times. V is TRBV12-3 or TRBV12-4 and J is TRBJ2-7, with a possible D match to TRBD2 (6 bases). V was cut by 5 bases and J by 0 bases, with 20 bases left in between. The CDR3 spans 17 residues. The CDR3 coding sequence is TGTGCCAGCAGTCACATAGGTACTATCGGGAGCTCCTACGAGCAGTACGTC. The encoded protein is CASSHIGTIGSSYEQYV.

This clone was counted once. In nucleotides, the CDR3 is TGTGCCAGCAGCCTATACCCTGGCCAAGTGGCCCAAAAAGCTTTCTTT. Amino acids: CASSLYPGQVAQKAFF. This chain uses TRBV7-8 with TRBJ1-1; D is undetermined. This CDR3 spans 16 amino acids. Germline V gene lookup returns CDR1 SGHVS and CDR2 FQNEAQ. Deletions cut 5 bases from V and 9 bases from J, with 25 bases between.